Following are 13 T cell receptor beta chains from one sample sequenced in a study of T cells in Graves' hyperthyroidism and ophthalmopathy. Authors of the study amplified TCR beta CDR3 regions from RNA transcripts. HTBI primers were used for first-round RT-PCR of the TCR CDR3. TCRdb redid the calling of the multiplex PCR reads with MiXCR, one entry per CDR3 protein. The data hold 450,000 to 700,000 distinct CDR3 sequences, with about 43% observed a single time. Input material: peripheral blood or thyroid tissue (not recorded which). The receptors derive from a woman under 30 with Graves' hyperthyroidism.

The chain links TRBV10-3 to TRBJ2-7; the D gene could be TRBD1 or TRBD2 (5 bases each). The CDR3 loop spans 13 amino acids. Germline-derived CDR1 and CDR2 are ENHRY and SYGVKD. V was shortened by 4 bases and J by 3 bases, with 10 bases between the two germline ends. The CDR3 bases are TGTGCCATCAGTGGTCGGGGCGGCTACGAGCAGTACTTC. Its translation is CAISGRGGYEQYF.

The gene calls are TRBV7-9 and TRBJ2-7; 12 nucleotides match TRBD2. The CDR3 is made up of 13 amino acids. V was clipped by 5 bases and J by 7 bases; unmatched bases: 3. Germline CDR1 is SEHNR and CDR2 is FQNEAQ (reference sequence). This chain's CDR3 is CASSDGLAGEQYF. In DNA form, the CDR3 reads TGTGCCAGCAGCGACGGACTAGCGGGGGAGCAGTACTTC. The full variable domain, completed using reference TRBV7-9 and TRBJ2-7, is DTGVSQNPRHKITKRGQNVTFRCDPISEHNRLYWYRQTLGQGPEFLTYFQNEAQLEKSRLLSDRFSAERPKGSFSTLEIQRTEQGDSAMYLCASSDGLAGEQYFGPGTRLTVT.

The chain is built from TRBV5-1 and TRBJ2-3, with 7 bases lining up with TRBD2. With 2 bases clipped from V and 9 bases from J, the junction kept 9 bases outside the gene matches. This CDR3 region has 14 residues. Looked up from germline, CDR1 is SGHRS and CDR2 is YFSETQ. This chain's CDR3 is CASSFSTSFETQYF. The CDR3, as DNA: TGCGCCAGCAGCTTCTCGACTAGCTTTGAGACGCAGTATTTT.

In this sample, this clonotype turned up many times. This sequence joins TRBV11-3 and TRBJ2-5; maybe TRBD1 (6 bases). CDR3 length equals 15 residues. Deletions cut 7 bases from V and 1 base from J, with 16 bases between. In germline, CDR1 is SGHNT, CDR2 YENEEA. The CDR3 DNA reads TGTGCCAGCACCGCATCGGGACAAGGCCAAGAGACCCAGTACTTC. It codes for CASTASGQGQETQYF.

V usage is TRBV7-3 and J usage is TRBJ1-1; TRBD1 agrees at 7 bases. Germline CDR1 reads SGHTA; CDR2 reads FQGTGA. The V and J ends lost 2 bases and 7 bases, in that order; junction bases with no gene match: 10. The CDR3 consists of 15 residues. CDR3 bases: TGTGCCAGCAGCTTAGGGTACAGGGGCGGAGTTGAAGCTTTCTTT. This codes for CASSLGYRGGVEAFF.

CDR3: CSTTGTGDGETQYF. The CDR3 DNA reads as TGCAGCACAACCGGGACAGGGGATGGGGAGACCCAGTACTTC. The rearrangement uses TRBV29-1 and TRBJ2-5; 10 positions agree with TRBD1. CDR3 length: 14 residues. Trimming removed 8 bases from V and 5 bases from J; junction bases left unmatched: 11. Germline V gives CDR1 SQVTM, CDR2 ANQGSEA.

This clonotype was seen repeatedly, ten times or more. The chain combines TRBV12-5 with TRBJ1-1; D call uncertain. V shed 4 bases and J shed 1 base, with 10 bases lying between them. The CDR3 has 14 residues. Germline V gene lookup returns CDR1 LGHNT and CDR2 FRNRAP. As DNA, the CDR3 is TGTGCTAGTGGTTCGCAGGAGCGGAACACTGAAGCTTTCTTT. Protein product: CASGSQERNTEAFF. Full variable domain (remainder filled in from reference TRBV12-5 and TRBJ1-1): DARVTQTPRHKVTEMGQEVTMRCQPILGHNTVFWYRQTMMQGLELLAYFRNRAPLDDSGMPKDRFSAEMPDATLATLKIQPSEPRDSAVYFCASGSQERNTEAFFGQGTRLTVV.

This chain links TRBV15 with TRBJ2-7; no definite D call. Per germline, CDR1 LNHNV and CDR2 YYDKDF (reference sequence). The CDR3 runs 12 residues. V was trimmed by 4 bases and J by 0 bases, leaving 4 bases between them. This CDR3 is CATSKSSYEQYF. As DNA, the CDR3 is TGTGCCACCAGCAAATCCTCCTACGAGCAGTACTTC.

In the case of this clonotype: Given the absence of the conserved phenylalanine or tryptophan at the CDR3 end, a read error is likely. Because the CDR3's place on the DNA is in doubt, the DNA is left out and the CDR3 is given as listed by TCRdb. The chain recombines TRBV24-1 with TRBJ2-7; the table calls TRBD2, which could not be checked here. The CDR3 has 12 residues if both end residues are counted. Germline V gives CDR1 KGHDR, CDR2 SFDVKD. The chain's CDR3 is CATSDSIWRGTS.

This chain uses TRBV25-1 with TRBJ2-3; D is ambiguous. V lost 2 bases to trimming and J lost 0 bases, with 12 bases between them. The CDR3 length is 16 residues. Germline V gene sequence: CDR1 MGHDK, CDR2 SYGVNS. The CDR3 spells CASSERSHGSTDTQYF. The CDR3, as DNA: TGTGCCAGCAGTGAAAGGTCTCATGGGAGCACAGATACGCAGTATTTT.

The chain joins TRBV19 to TRBJ2-7; D is ambiguous. V was clipped by 3 bases and J by 7 bases, with 13 bases between them. Germline CDR1 reads LNHDA; CDR2 reads SQIVND (reference sequence). The CDR3 extends over 13 amino acids. The CDR3 is CASSIQVQVEQYF. CDR3 in DNA: TGTGCCAGTAGTATCCAGGTTCAAGTTGAGCAGTACTTC.

This chain uses TRBV19 with TRBJ2-2; 11 nucleotides agree with TRBD2. CDR3 length equals 18 residues. CDR1 and CDR2 from the germline V gene are LNHDA and SQIVND (reference sequence). V dropped 6 bases and J dropped 2; count of bases not matched to a gene: 11. CDR3 sequence reads: CASRSMGLAGGNTGELFF. DNA of the CDR3: TGTGCCAGTAGGTCCATGGGGCTAGCGGGAGGAAACACCGGGGAGCTGTTTTTT.

This clonotype was counted many times. The genes are TRBV12-3 or TRBV12-4 and TRBJ2-5; D is ambiguous. Trimming pared 8 bases from V and 3 bases from J, leaving 16 bases between. The CDR3 runs 14 residues. The CDR3 DNA is TGTGCCAGCCACCGTGGGGATGATGAAGAGACCCAGTACTTC. This sequence encodes CASHRGDDEETQYF.